This T cell receptor beta chain was sequenced for a study of T-cell reconstitution after alpha-beta-depleted transplantation in children. V shed 7 bases and J shed 1 base, with 7 bases lying between them. This CDR3 is built from 12 residues. CDR1 and CDR2 (germline): ENHRY, SYGVKD. Preparation of the TCRbeta library used unique molecular identifiers. TCRdb ran MiXCR on the PCR reads and lists one entry per CDR3 protein. The table records under 300,000 distinct CDR3 sequences, approximately 9.7% of them present only once. This clonotype was seen many times. This clonotype was obtained from a human donor who donated a stem cell graft to a child with SCID. This chain uses TRBV10-3 with TRBJ1-1; D is unclear. The sample in question was PBMCs from the stem cell graft donor, obtained from the stem cell graft. CDR3 loop: CAIKRPNTEAFF. The CDR3 DNA reads as TGTGCCATCAAACGCCCGAACACTGAAGCTTTCTTT.